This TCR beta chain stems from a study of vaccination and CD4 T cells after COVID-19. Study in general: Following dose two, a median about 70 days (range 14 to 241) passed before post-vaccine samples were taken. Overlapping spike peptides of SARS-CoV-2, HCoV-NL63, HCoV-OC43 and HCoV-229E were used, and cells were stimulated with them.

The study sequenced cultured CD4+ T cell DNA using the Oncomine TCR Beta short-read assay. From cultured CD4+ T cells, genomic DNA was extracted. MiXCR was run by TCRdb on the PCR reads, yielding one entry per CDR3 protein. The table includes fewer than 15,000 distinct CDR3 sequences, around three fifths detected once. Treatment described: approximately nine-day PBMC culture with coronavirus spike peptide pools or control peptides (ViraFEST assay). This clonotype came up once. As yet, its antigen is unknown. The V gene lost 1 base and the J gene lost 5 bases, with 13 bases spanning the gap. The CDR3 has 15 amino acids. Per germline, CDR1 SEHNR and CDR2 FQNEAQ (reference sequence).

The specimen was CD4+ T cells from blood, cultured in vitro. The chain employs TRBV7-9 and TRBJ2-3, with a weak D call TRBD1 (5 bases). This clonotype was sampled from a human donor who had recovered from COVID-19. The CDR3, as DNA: TGTGCCAGCAGCTTAGTAGGGCAGGGTGAAGATACGCAGTATTTT. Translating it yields CASSLVGQGEDTQYF.